Listed below are T cell receptor beta chains from one sample, sequenced in a study of blood T cell repertoires in COVID-19. The assay was immunoSEQ multiplex PCR, and TCRdb's table has in-frame clones only and misses some. The sample contains approximately 200,000 clones, about 85% of which appear only once. The sample taken for sequencing was peripheral blood. The receptors were sampled from a man aged 35-49 years with acute or convalescent COVID-19. CDR3s include the opening cysteine and the closing phenylalanine or tryptophan. A D gene is named only where the DNA matches it firmly. Size is stated for part of the rows, as once, few or many counts, or as a class when the clone is expanded.

clone_size j_call d_call v_call cdr3_nt cdr3_aa
many TRBJ1-2 - TRBV13 TGTGCCAGCAGCCTTAAAGGGGAGGGGTATGGCTACACCTTC CASSLKGEGYGYTF
- TRBJ2-5 - TRBV7-9 TGTGCCAGCAGCCCCATCGACAGATCACAAGAGACCCAGTACTTC CASSPIDRSQETQYF
few TRBJ1-3 - TRBV7-2 TGTGCCAGCAGCGATCAGGGAGGCGGTGGAAACACCATATATTTT CASSDQGGGGNTIYF
- TRBJ2-7 - TRBV4-2 TGTGCCAGCAGCCGGATAGCGGAATCCCCATCCTACGAGCAGTACTTC CASSRIAESPSYEQYF
- TRBJ1-1 - TRBV5-1 TGCGCCAGCAGCTCCGCAGGGGAAAACACTGAAGCTTTCTTT CASSSAGENTEAFF
- TRBJ1-5 TRBD1 TRBV5-5 TGTGCCAGCAGCTTGGGACAGGGGGGTCAGCCCCAGCATTTT CASSLGQGGQPQHF
once TRBJ1-2 TRBD1 TRBV19 TGTGCCAGTAGTCCCCGGGACAGGGGGCCTGGCTACACCTTC CASSPRDRGPGYTF
- TRBJ2-1 - TRBV9 TGTGCCAGCAGCGTAGCAGGGATGAGCTCCTACAATGAGCAGTTCTTC CASSVAGMSSYNEQFF